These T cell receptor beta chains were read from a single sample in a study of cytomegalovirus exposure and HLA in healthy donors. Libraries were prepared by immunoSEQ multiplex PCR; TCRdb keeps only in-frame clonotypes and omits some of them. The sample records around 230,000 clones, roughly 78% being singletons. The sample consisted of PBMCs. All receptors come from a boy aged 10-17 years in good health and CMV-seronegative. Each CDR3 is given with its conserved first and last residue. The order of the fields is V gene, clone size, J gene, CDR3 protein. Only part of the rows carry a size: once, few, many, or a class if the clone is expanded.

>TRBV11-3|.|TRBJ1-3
CASSSLSGNTIYF
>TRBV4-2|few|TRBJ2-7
CASSQRRSGSYEQYF
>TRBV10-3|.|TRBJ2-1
CAISESGAGGGAREQFF
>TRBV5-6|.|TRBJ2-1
CASSLAGKVNNEQFF
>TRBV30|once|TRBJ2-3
CARTTVDTQYF
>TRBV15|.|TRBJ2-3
CATSPGQGLSTDTQYF
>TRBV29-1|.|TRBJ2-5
CSVGGGGRETQYF
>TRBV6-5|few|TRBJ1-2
CASSPGGRDGYTF
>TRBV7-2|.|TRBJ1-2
CASSFLSGTVNGYTF
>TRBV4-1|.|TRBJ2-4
CASSQAFGQAGNIQYF
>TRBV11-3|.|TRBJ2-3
CASSLVSTDTQYF
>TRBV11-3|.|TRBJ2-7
CASSSTGTGTYEQYF
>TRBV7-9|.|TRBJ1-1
CASNLYTGEAFF
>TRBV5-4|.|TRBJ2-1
CASTLAVSSNEQFF
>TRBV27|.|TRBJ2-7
CASSGSRDTTYEQYF
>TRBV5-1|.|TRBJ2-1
CASSLRSSYNEQFF
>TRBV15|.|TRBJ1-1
CATSVRGRGTEAFF
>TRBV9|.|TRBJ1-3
CASSQQGFFSGNTIYF
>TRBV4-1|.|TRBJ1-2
CASSHPRGQGDGYTF
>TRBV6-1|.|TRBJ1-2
CASSAGGWYGYTF
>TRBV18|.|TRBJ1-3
CASSPKPGQLSGNTIYF
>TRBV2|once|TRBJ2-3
CASSKNRDTQYF
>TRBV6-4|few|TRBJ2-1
CASSDRDYNEQFF
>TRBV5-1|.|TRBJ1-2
CASSLAETGPNGYGYTF
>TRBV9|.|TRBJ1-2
CASSVGGQGGYGYTF
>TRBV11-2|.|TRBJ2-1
CASRGYSGRLSYNEQFF
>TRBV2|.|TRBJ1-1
CASGGRGIRGTEAFF
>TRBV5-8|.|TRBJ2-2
CASSLSNSGTSGELFF
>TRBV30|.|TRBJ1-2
CAWRTGRNANYGYTF
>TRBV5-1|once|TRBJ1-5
CASSLATGGGQPQHF
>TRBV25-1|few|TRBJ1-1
CASSEYAGGLTEAFF
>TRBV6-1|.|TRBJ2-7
CASSEDRGEQYF
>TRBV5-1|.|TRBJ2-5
CASSGQGQETQYF
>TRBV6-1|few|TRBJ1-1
CASSEEKKTWTKNTEAFF
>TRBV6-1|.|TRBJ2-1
CASSRGTGAYNEQFF
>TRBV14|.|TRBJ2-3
CASSQFLIRTGTDTQYF
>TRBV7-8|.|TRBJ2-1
CASSLLAGPNEQFF
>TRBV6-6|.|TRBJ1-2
CASSYDRPYGYTF
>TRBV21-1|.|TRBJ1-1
CASSTLGQGLNTEAFF
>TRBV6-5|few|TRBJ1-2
CASSYSTGENGYTF
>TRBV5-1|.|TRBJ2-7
CASSLEETGFSYEQYF
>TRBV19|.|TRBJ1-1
CASSNDLGHMNTEAFF
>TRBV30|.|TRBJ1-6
CAWRRGQTYNSPLHF
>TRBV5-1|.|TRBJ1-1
CASSVDRGGAFF
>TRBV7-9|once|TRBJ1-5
CASSLRQGNQPQHF
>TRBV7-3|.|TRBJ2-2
CASSLTASGGVTDTGELFF
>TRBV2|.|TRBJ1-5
CASSEALPGGQPQHF
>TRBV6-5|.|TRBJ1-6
CASSYRGSPLHF
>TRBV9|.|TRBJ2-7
CASSPWDRVYEQYF
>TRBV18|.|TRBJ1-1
CASSQGVGVEAFF
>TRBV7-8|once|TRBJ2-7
CASSLSDSYYEQYF
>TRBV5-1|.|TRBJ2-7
CASSLDRGLEQYF
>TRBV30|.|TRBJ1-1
CAWTGGAGPEAFF
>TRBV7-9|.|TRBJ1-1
CVTQGRGRVSGTEAFF
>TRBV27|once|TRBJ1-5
CASSSLTGLGVGQPQHF